A selection of T cell receptor beta chains follows, all from one sample in a study of regulatory and conventional T cells in RAG deficiency. Assay used: immunoSEQ multiplex PCR; TCRdb lists only in-frame clones, some missing. The table includes about 28,000 clones, 85% to 95% detected once. The same specimen was also included in a second study, on regulatory T cells.

Sequenced sample: Tregs sorted from blood. These receptors all stem from a human donor in good health. The conserved cysteine and the conserved F or W are not part of the CDR3 here. A D gene is named only where the DNA matches it firmly.

ASSPRVAVNTDTQY,TRBJ2-3,NA,TRBV5-1
ASSESGANSPLH,TRBJ1-6,NA,TRBV6-4
ASSRNPGTEAF,TRBJ1-1,NA,TRBV4-1
ASRRPRTGGTEAF,TRBJ1-1,TRBD1,TRBV6-5
ASRTGLNTEAF,TRBJ1-1,TRBD1,TRBV7-9
ASSPPGPETQY,TRBJ2-5,NA,TRBV18
ASSRPPGTALNSPLH,TRBJ1-6,TRBD1,TRBV7-2
ASSPPRLMTGGPYEQY,TRBJ2-7,TRBD1,TRBV18
ASSGQGALSPLH,TRBJ1-6,TRBD1,TRBV27
ASSQGQGWQETQY,TRBJ2-5,TRBD1,TRBV5-4
ASSRSGGTYNEQF,TRBJ2-1,TRBD2,TRBV5-1
ASSSRQGLPVEQY,TRBJ2-7,TRBD1,TRBV2
ASSIMGGASYEQY,TRBJ2-7,NA,TRBV19
ASSIPLVRGGNQPQH,TRBJ1-5,NA,TRBV19
ASSLASGTRRLDTQY,TRBJ2-3,TRBD2,TRBV5-1
AHKMSEQF,TRBJ2-1,NA,TRBV7-9
ASSPVFSGNTIY,TRBJ1-3,NA,TRBV7-9
ASSLIGSEQF,TRBJ2-1,NA,TRBV7-3
ASSEGQGRPTEAF,TRBJ1-1,TRBD1,TRBV6-1
ASSPNRASTDTQY,TRBJ2-3,NA,TRBV18
ASSARQGAYEQY,TRBJ2-7,TRBD1,TRBV6-1
ASSKTGIGYEQY,TRBJ2-7,TRBD1,TRBV7-9
ASSEGAGNTIY,TRBJ1-3,NA,TRBV2
ASSPQRSGSEAF,TRBJ1-1,NA,TRBV7-3
ASSSRGLNEKLF,TRBJ1-4,TRBD1,TRBV7-2
ASSLGRRSSYNSPLH,TRBJ1-6,NA,TRBV19
ASSGSGGTFLGYT,TRBJ1-2,TRBD1,TRBV2
ASSIPREKAAF,TRBJ1-1,NA,TRBV19
ASSGQPNQPQH,TRBJ1-5,NA,TRBV5-1
ASSIVLGHSGYT,TRBJ1-2,NA,TRBV19
ASSLLGGETQY,TRBJ2-5,NA,TRBV5-6
ARKGQRRGTDTQY,TRBJ2-3,NA,TRBV2
ASSFSPGQVRQPQH,TRBJ1-5,TRBD1,TRBV6-5
ASSSGTTLTDTQY,TRBJ2-3,NA,TRBV28
ATLPPSEQETQY,TRBJ2-5,NA,TRBV7-6
ATSLGLLLGGGEQF,TRBJ2-1,NA,TRBV15
ASSQQITRTDHSNQPQH,TRBJ1-5,NA,TRBV5-5
ASSGAGVEQY,TRBJ2-7,NA,TRBV7-2
ASSLADGYYEQY,TRBJ2-7,NA,TRBV5-4
ASSVGADIFQETQY,TRBJ2-5,NA,TRBV9
ASSATRPGRGYGYT,TRBJ1-2,NA,TRBV19
ASSDSSRHSGANVLT,TRBJ2-6,NA,TRBV6-4
ASSDRGQSNQPQH,TRBJ1-5,TRBD1,TRBV6-1
ASSSSELDTQY,TRBJ2-3,NA,TRBV5-1
ASARILVSYEQY,TRBJ2-7,NA,TRBV2
ASTPDSNQPQH,TRBJ1-5,NA,TRBV10-2
ASGYERTFGNTIY,TRBJ1-3,NA,TRBV6-1
ASSSGLTGELF,TRBJ2-2,NA,TRBV5-4
ASSVGQAYGYT,TRBJ1-2,NA,TRBV9
ASIRQRGYGYT,TRBJ1-2,NA,TRBV2
ASSSRTGHYGYT,TRBJ1-2,TRBD1,TRBV7-9
ASSVAVNSSDQPQH,TRBJ1-5,NA,TRBV9
ASSVTSGDTYEQY,TRBJ2-7,TRBD2,TRBV7-6
ASGSSGGSNQPQH,TRBJ1-5,TRBD1,TRBV12-5
ASSPILNTGELF,TRBJ2-2,NA,TRBV4-1